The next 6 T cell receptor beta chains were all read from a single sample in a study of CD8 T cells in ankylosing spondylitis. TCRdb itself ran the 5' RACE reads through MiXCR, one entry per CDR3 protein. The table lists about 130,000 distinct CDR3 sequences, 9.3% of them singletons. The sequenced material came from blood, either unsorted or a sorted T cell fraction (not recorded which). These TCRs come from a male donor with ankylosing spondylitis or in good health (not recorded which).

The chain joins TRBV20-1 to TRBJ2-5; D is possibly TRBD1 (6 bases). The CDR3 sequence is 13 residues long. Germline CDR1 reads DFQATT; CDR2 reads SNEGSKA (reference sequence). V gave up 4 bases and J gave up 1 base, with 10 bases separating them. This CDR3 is CSATRTAQETQYF. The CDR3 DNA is TGCAGTGCTACCCGGACAGCCCAAGAGACCCAGTACTTC.

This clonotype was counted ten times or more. CDR3 residues: CSARGGVQETQYF. The CDR3 bases are TGCAGTGCTAGAGGCGGGGTGCAAGAGACCCAGTACTTC. The chain has TRBV20-1 and TRBJ2-5; possible D gene TRBD2, 6 bases. The CDR3 sequence is 13 residues long. Trimming cost V 1 base and J 2 bases, with 8 bases left between them. Per the germline V gene, CDR1 is DFQATT and CDR2 is SNEGSKA (reference sequence).

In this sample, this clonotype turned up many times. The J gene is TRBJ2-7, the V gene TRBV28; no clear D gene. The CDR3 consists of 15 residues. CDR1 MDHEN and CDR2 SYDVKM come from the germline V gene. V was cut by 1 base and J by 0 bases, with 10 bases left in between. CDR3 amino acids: CASSLSRVRSYEQYF. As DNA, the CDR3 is TGTGCCAGCAGTTTATCCCGGGTTCGCTCCTACGAGCAGTACTTC.

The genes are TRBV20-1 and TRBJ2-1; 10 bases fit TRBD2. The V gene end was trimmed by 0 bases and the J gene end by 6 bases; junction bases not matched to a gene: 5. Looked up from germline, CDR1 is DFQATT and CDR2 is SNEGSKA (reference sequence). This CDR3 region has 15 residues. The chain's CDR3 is CSARDQRLAGNEQFF. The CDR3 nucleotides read TGCAGTGCTAGAGATCAACGACTAGCGGGCAATGAGCAGTTCTTC.

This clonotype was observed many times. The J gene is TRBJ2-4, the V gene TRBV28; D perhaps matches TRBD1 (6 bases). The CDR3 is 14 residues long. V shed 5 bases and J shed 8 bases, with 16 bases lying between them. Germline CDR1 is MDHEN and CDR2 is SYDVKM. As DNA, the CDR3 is TGTGCCAGCAGTAATCAACAGGGCTTGGACATTCAGTACTTC. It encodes CASSNQQGLDIQYF.

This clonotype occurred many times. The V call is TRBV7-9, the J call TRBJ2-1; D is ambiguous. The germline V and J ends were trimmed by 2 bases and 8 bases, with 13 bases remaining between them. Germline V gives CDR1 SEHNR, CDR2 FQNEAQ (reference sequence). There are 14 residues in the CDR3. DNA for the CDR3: TGTGCCAGCAGCTTAAGCCTAGTCAACGATGAGCAGTTCTTC. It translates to CASSLSLVNDEQFF.